This entry lists 4 T cell receptor beta chains sequenced from one sample in a study of blood T cell repertoires in COVID-19. Measured with immunoSEQ multiplex PCR; TCRdb has only the in-frame clones, and not every one. The sample has 220,000 or so clones, about 85% seen once; the top ten hold 2.9%. The sequenced sample consisted of peripheral blood. The receptors were gathered from a man aged 45-60 years who had recovered from COVID-19.

This chain links TRBV29-1 with TRBJ2-1; possible D gene TRBD1, 5 bases. The CDR3 spans 16 residues. The germline V gene has CDR1 SQVTM and CDR2 ANQGSEA. Trimming removed 6 bases at V and 5 bases at J, with 23 bases between. The CDR3 bases are TGCAGCGTGCCAGTAACAGGCTCTCTACATAACAATGAGCAGTTCTTC. Translated: CSVPVTGSLHNNEQFF.

The gene calls are TRBV3-1 (or the pseudogene TRBV3-2) and TRBJ2-3, with D possibly being TRBD1 (8 bases). The germline V gene has CDR1 LGHDT and CDR2 YNNKEL (reference sequence). This CDR3 has 14 residues. Trimming removed 0 bases at V and 8 bases at J, with 12 bases between. CDR3 residues: CASSQETGGGTQYF. As DNA, the CDR3 is TGTGCCAGCAGCCAAGAAACAGGGGGGGGTACGCAGTATTTT.

This clone was found once. The chain links TRBV28 to TRBJ2-1, with 11 bases lining up with TRBD1. The V segment lost 5 bases and the J segment 7 bases; nucleotides outside the gene matches: 10. This CDR3 contains 16 residues. Germline V gene lookup returns CDR1 MDHEN and CDR2 SYDVKM. The DNA for the CDR3 is TGTGCCAGCAGTACGCGGACAGGGGGCATAGGGAATGAGCAGTTCTTC. Translation: CASSTRTGGIGNEQFF.

This clone is a singleton in its sample. The genes are TRBV5-1 and TRBJ1-2; 8 bases are a match to TRBD1. Germline V lookup: CDR1 SGHRS, CDR2 YFSETQ. The ends lost 4 bases at V and 6 bases at J; junction bases unmatched: 5. CDR3 length equals 13 residues. CDR3 in DNA: TGCGCCAGCAGCGCTGGACAGGGCCATGGCTACACCTTC. The encoded protein is CASSAGQGHGYTF.